Listed here are 14 T cell receptor beta chains from one sample, sequenced in a study of T cell responses to AZD1222 COVID-19 vaccine. TCRdb's copy holds only in-frame clones and misses some; the assay was immunoSEQ multiplex PCR. The table lists around 130,000 clones, 85% to 95% of them singletons. Sequenced material: peripheral blood, taken on day 0 of AZD1222 vaccination. The receptors were sampled from an adult in good health.

This chain joins TRBV5-5 and TRBJ1-5, with a weak D call TRBD1 (5 bases). V was cut by 4 bases and J by 0 bases, with 11 bases left in between. The CDR3 contains 15 residues. The germline V gene encodes CDR1 SGHKS and CDR2 YYEKEE (reference sequence). DNA of the CDR3: TGTGCCAGCAGCGTGGGACCTTATAGCAATCAGCCCCAGCATTTT. It yields the protein CASSVGPYSNQPQHF.

The chain has TRBV6-5 and TRBJ1-1; 9 positions agree with TRBD1. The ends lost 6 bases at V and 5 bases at J; junction bases unmatched: 10. This CDR3 spans 15 amino acids. Per germline, CDR1 MNHEY and CDR2 SVGAGI. The chain's CDR3 is CASRITGGASTEAFF. The DNA of the CDR3 is TGTGCCAGCAGGATAACAGGGGGCGCATCTACTGAAGCTTTCTTT.

This chain joins TRBV6-1 and TRBJ2-5, with 12 bases aligning to TRBD1. The germline V gene has CDR1 MNHNS and CDR2 SASEGT. The J segment lost 5 bases and the V segment lost 3 bases, leaving 7 bases of the junction unmatched. CDR3 size: 16 residues. CDR3 protein: CASSEPGQGAGETQYF. CDR3 in DNA: TGTGCCAGCAGTGAGCCGGGACAGGGGGCGGGGGAGACCCAGTACTTC.

This clone has at least ten counts. V and J are TRBV19 and TRBJ1-1, with a possible D match to TRBD1 (5 bases). Germline assignment: CDR1 LNHDA and CDR2 SQIVND (reference sequence). Between the trimmed V and J ends, which lost 5 bases and 6 bases, there was a span of 13 bases. The CDR3 runs 13 residues. CDR3 loop: CASSAGGWAEAFF. The DNA of the CDR3 is TGTGCCAGTAGTGCCGGGGGGTGGGCTGAAGCTTTCTTT.

This chain connects TRBV25-1 to TRBJ2-5; D unclear. Germline V CDR1 and CDR2: MGHDK, SYGVNS. Trimming shortened V by 0 bases and J by 5 bases, and 4 bases separated the two germline ends. This CDR3 region has 12 residues. The CDR3 sequence: CASSEYGETQYF. As DNA, the CDR3 is TGTGCCAGCAGTGAATATGGTGAGACCCAGTACTTC.

The rearrangement links TRBV2 to TRBJ2-6, with a tentative D call TRBD1 (5 bases). Germline CDR1 reads SNHLY; CDR2 reads FYNNEI. The CDR3 has 16 residues. V was pared by 2 bases and J by 4 bases, with 12 bases between. CDR3 in DNA: TGTGCCAGCAGTGAATGGGGCACATCAGGGGCCAACGTCCTGACTTTC. Residues: CASSEWGTSGANVLTF.

The rearrangement uses TRBV30 and TRBJ1-5, with a possible D match to TRBD1 (5 bases). CDR1 is GTSNPN, CDR2 SVGIG, per germline (reference sequence). The germline V and J ends were trimmed by 2 bases and 1 base, with 18 bases remaining between them. This CDR3 is built from 17 residues. The CDR3 coding sequence is TGTGCCTGGAGTTCACAGAGGGACCTGAAGAGCAATCAGCCCCAGCATTTT. As protein: CAWSSQRDLKSNQPQHF.

The chain couples TRBV6-5 to TRBJ2-3, with D unclear. The germline gives CDR1 MNHEY, CDR2 SVGAGI. Trimming cost V 6 bases and J 1 base, with 11 bases left between them. This CDR3 contains 14 residues. The CDR3 is CASSLTLGTDTQYF. The CDR3 DNA sequence: TGTGCCAGCAGCCTCACCTTGGGCACAGATACGCAGTATTTT.

The V call is TRBV6-5, the J call TRBJ1-1, with D perhaps matching TRBD1 (5 bases). There are 13 residues in the CDR3. The V and J ends lost 10 bases and 10 bases respectively, with 22 bases between them. Germline V gene data show CDR1 as MNHEY and CDR2 as SVGAGI. The CDR3 region is CATVSRTPIGAFF. The CDR3 coding sequence is TGTGCCACCGTTTCGAGGACACCGATCGGAGCTTTCTTT.

This sequence joins TRBV6-1 and TRBJ2-3, with D uncertain. Germline CDR1 MNHNS, CDR2 SASEGT. V shed 2 bases and J shed 0 bases, with 9 bases lying between them. CDR3 length: 15 amino acids. CDR3 nucleotides: TGTGCCAGCAGTGAACCGATCTCTAGCACAGATACGCAGTATTTT. Its translation is CASSEPISSTDTQYF.

This clone has only one observation. This chain links TRBV9 with TRBJ1-2, with D perhaps TRBD1 (6 bases). The V end lost 3 bases, the J end lost 2 bases, and 17 bases lay between the germline ends. In germline, CDR1 is SGDLS, CDR2 YYNGEE. This CDR3 is 16 amino acids long. The CDR3 coding sequence is TGTGCCAGCAGCGCTACCCAAGGGGGGCTCAACTATGGCTACACCTTC. Translation gives CASSATQGGLNYGYTF.

This clone was observed a single time. The genes are TRBV6-5 and TRBJ1-2, with D perhaps matching TRBD1 (6 bases). The CDR3 consists of 14 residues. Germline V lookup: CDR1 MNHEY, CDR2 SVGAGI. V lost 0 bases to trimming and J lost 3 bases, with 8 bases between them. In nucleotides, the CDR3 is TGTGCCAGCAGTTACTCGAACAGGGACTATGGCTACACCTTC. Translation: CASSYSNRDYGYTF.

The V and J genes are TRBV9 and TRBJ1-5; D is perhaps TRBD1 (5 bases). The germline CDR1 and CDR2 sequences are SGDLS and YYNGEE. This CDR3 is built from 14 residues. Trimming took 0 bases from V and 4 from J, leaving 8 bases between them. In DNA form, the CDR3 reads TGTGCCAGCAGCGTAGGAGGGGAGAATCAGCCCCAGCATTTT. Translation gives CASSVGGENQPQHF.

The rearrangement joins TRBV5-1 to TRBJ1-2; tentatively, D is TRBD1 (5 bases). Germline-derived CDR1 and CDR2 are SGHRS and YFSETQ. CDR3 size: 18 residues. The V and J ends lost 0 bases and 2 bases respectively, with 20 bases between them. CDR3 in amino acids: CASSLGRGGALGNYGYTF. The CDR3 DNA reads as TGCGCCAGCAGCTTGGGTCGGGGAGGGGCACTTGGGAACTATGGCTACACCTTC.